These 21 T cell receptor beta chains were all obtained from the same sample, sequenced in a study of CD8+ T cells in alopecia areata. Extracted from the samples, RNA was reverse transcribed into cDNA to serve as the sequencing template. TCRdb keeps only in-frame clones here, not all; method: immunoSEQ multiplex PCR. In the table there are 90,000 or so clones, roughly two fifths of which are singletons. Sample treatment: oral pan-JAK inhibitor, 5-10 mg twice daily. The input for sequencing was CD8+ T cells sorted from blood, taken at week 24, from a patient treated with tofacitinib. These receptors were collected from a human donor with alopecia areata.

The CDR3 reads CASKALGTNDEQFF. The CDR3 coding sequence is TGTGCCAGTAAGGCCCTCGGGACTAACGATGAGCAGTTCTTC. The V call is TRBV19, the J call TRBJ2-1; TRBD2 aligns across 7 bases. Per germline, CDR1 LNHDA and CDR2 SQIVND (reference sequence). The CDR3 is made up of 14 amino acids. The V and J ends lost 7 bases and 8 bases, in that order; junction bases with no gene match: 11. The whole variable domain, filled in from reference TRBV19 and TRBJ2-1, reads DGGITQSPKYLFRKEGQNVTLSCEQNLNHDAMYWYRQDPGQGLRLIYYSQIVNDFQKGDIAEGYSVSREKKESFPLTVTSAQKNPTAFYLCASKALGTNDEQFFGPGTRLTVL.

This chain connects TRBV4-1 to TRBJ2-5, with TRBD2 identical over 13 bases. The trim removed 0 bases at V and 6 bases at J, leaving 4 bases unmatched. This CDR3 comprises 16 residues. CDR1 and CDR2 from the germline V gene are MGHRA and YSYEKL. The CDR3 protein is CASSQDWTSGRKTQYF. CDR3 bases: TGCGCCAGCAGCCAAGACTGGACTAGCGGGAGAAAGACCCAGTACTTC.

The chain combines TRBV2 with TRBJ2-3; no clear D. The CDR3 covers 17 residues. Trimming took 0 bases from V and 0 from J, leaving 13 bases between them. CDR1 and CDR2 from the germline V gene are SNHLY and FYNNEI. The CDR3 DNA reads as TGTGCCAGCAGTGAAGCGCTTACGGGCGCTAGCACAGATACGCAGTATTTT. Its translation is CASSEALTGASTDTQYF.

V is TRBV4-1 and J is TRBJ2-5; 10 bases fit TRBD2. CDR1 and CDR2 from the germline V gene are MGHRA and YSYEKL. This CDR3 comprises 16 residues. Trimming at V came to 0 bases and at J to 5 bases, leaving 6 bases not matched to a gene. The CDR3 spells CASSQDELAGKETQYF. Here the CDR3 DNA reads TGCGCCAGCAGCCAAGATGAACTAGCGGGGAAGGAGACCCAGTACTTC.

The chain recombines TRBV4-1 with TRBJ2-3; 9 bases match TRBD2. CDR3 length equals 17 residues. Germline values: CDR1 MGHRA, CDR2 YSYEKL. V trimming: 3 bases; J trimming: 1 base; junction bases outside the gene matches: 8. CDR3 residues: CASSQTLLAGRTDTQYF. CDR3 DNA: TGCGCCAGCAGCCAGACCTTACTAGCGGGTCGCACAGATACGCAGTATTTT.

The chain carries TRBV30 and TRBJ2-1; 8 bases are a match to TRBD2. This CDR3 is 18 amino acids long. CDR1 and CDR2 (germline): GTSNPN, SVGIG (reference sequence). Trimming cost V 4 bases and J 4 bases; bases outside gene matches: 18. In DNA form, the CDR3 reads TGTGCCTGGACCAAAAAGGCCCAGCGGGAGAGGGGTTACAATGAGCAGTTCTTC. Its protein product is CAWTKKAQRERGYNEQFF.

This chain links TRBV5-1 with TRBJ2-1; D gene ambiguous. Germline-derived CDR1 and CDR2 are SGHRS and YFSETQ. The CDR3 totals 12 residues. The V end lost 7 bases, the J end lost 4 bases, and 9 bases lay between the germline ends. The CDR3 DNA is TGCGCCAGCGAAGGCACGTACAATGAGCAGTTCTTC. As protein: CASEGTYNEQFF.

The J gene is TRBJ2-7, the V gene TRBV10-3, with unresolved D. CDR1 is ENHRY and CDR2 is SYGVKD in the germline V gene. V dropped 0 bases and J dropped 5 bases, with 14 bases sitting between them. The CDR3 sequence is 15 residues long. CDR3 in DNA: TGTGCCATCAGTGAGTCGAACTACCCCCGCGACGAGCAGTACTTC. Amino acid sequence: CAISESNYPRDEQYF.

The chain recombines TRBV29-1 with TRBJ2-3; D not resolved. CDR3 length: 10 residues. Trimming stripped 6 bases from V and 2 bases from J, with 3 bases between. The V gene's germline CDR1 is SQVTM and CDR2 ANQGSEA. The CDR3 sequence: CSVHTDTQYF. The CDR3 DNA follows: TGCAGCGTCCACACAGATACGCAGTATTTT.

This chain connects TRBV27 to TRBJ1-5; 10 positions agree with TRBD1. From germline, CDR1 is MNHEY and CDR2 SMNVEV (reference sequence). The CDR3 extends over 16 amino acids. J gave up 6 bases and V 0 bases, and 5 bases lay outside the gene matches. In nucleotides, the CDR3 is TGTGCCAGCAGTTTATCGGGACAGGGGCTAAGTCAGCCCCAGCATTTT. This translates into CASSLSGQGLSQPQHF.

CDR3 sequence reads: CAWSPSAGRGYGYTF. The CDR3 DNA follows: TGTGCCTGGAGTCCTTCCGCAGGCCGCGGCTATGGCTACACCTTC. The chain is built from TRBV30 and TRBJ1-2; the D is unclear. The CDR3 spans 15 residues. The germline V gene has CDR1 GTSNPN and CDR2 SVGIG (reference sequence). Trimming left V 2 bases short and J 4 bases short, with 17 bases between.

The chain joins TRBV29-1 to TRBJ2-7, with D unclear. The CDR3 length is 13 residues. CDR1 and CDR2 (germline): SQVTM, ANQGSEA. The V gene lost 3 bases and the J gene lost 2 bases, with 11 bases spanning the gap. The CDR3 region has the DNA TGCAGCGTTGAGTCTGGAGTCCCCTACGAGCAGTACTTC. The encoded protein is CSVESGVPYEQYF.

The CDR3: CASSREDRGLYEQYF. CDR3 bases: TGCGCCAGCAGCCGGGAGGACAGGGGTCTCTACGAGCAGTACTTC. The chain employs TRBV4-1 and TRBJ2-7, with 9 bases aligning to TRBD1. CDR3 length: 15 residues. The germline V gene encodes CDR1 MGHRA and CDR2 YSYEKL. J was trimmed by 3 bases and V by 4 bases; bases with no gene match: 7.

Only a few counts were recorded for this clone. This chain joins TRBV27 and TRBJ2-7; tentative D call: TRBD1 (7 bases). Trimming removed 3 bases from V and 4 bases from J, with 13 bases in between. Germline V gene lookup returns CDR1 MNHEY and CDR2 SMNVEV (reference sequence). The CDR3 has 14 residues. CDR3 coding DNA: TGTGCCAGCAGTTTCGGGGCAGGGGGGTACGAGCAGTACTTC. Residues: CASSFGAGGYEQYF.

The rearrangement uses TRBV30 and TRBJ2-7; a weak D match, TRBD1 (6 bases). CDR1 and CDR2 from the germline V gene are GTSNPN and SVGIG (reference sequence). The V gene lost 0 bases and the J gene lost 5 bases, with 11 bases spanning the gap. The CDR3 sequence is 13 residues long. CDR3 sequence (DNA): TGTGCCTGGAGTGTAGTTCAGGGGCACGAGCAGTACTTC. Its protein product is CAWSVVQGHEQYF.

The chain couples TRBV11-2 to TRBJ2-5; D unclear. The germline V and J ends were trimmed by 4 bases and 1 base, with 10 bases remaining between them. Per the germline V gene, CDR1 is SGHAT and CDR2 is FQNNGV. This CDR3 contains 14 residues. CDR3 bases: TGTGCCAGCAGCTGGGCAGGAACCCAAGAGACCCAGTACTTC. Encoded protein: CASSWAGTQETQYF.

This clone turned up a few times. The chain carries TRBV7-9 and TRBJ1-2; D not resolved. Germline V gene data show CDR1 as SEHNR and CDR2 as FQNEAQ (reference sequence). Trimming cost V 3 bases and J 1 base, with 12 bases left between them. This CDR3 is built from 15 residues. CDR3 DNA sequence: TGTGCCAGCAGCTTCTTACAGCCGTTTAACTATGGCTACACCTTC. Protein: CASSFLQPFNYGYTF.

The chain couples TRBV4-1 to TRBJ2-3; 8 bases fit TRBD2. The CDR3 sequence is 17 residues long. Looked up from germline, CDR1 is MGHRA and CDR2 is YSYEKL. V shed 0 bases and J 5 bases; nucleotides not matched to a gene: 10. The CDR3: CASSQDPAGVSLDTQYF. Written as DNA, the CDR3 is TGCGCCAGCAGCCAAGATCCAGCGGGAGTCAGTTTAGATACGCAGTATTTT.

Only a few counts were recorded for this clone. This chain connects TRBV27 to TRBJ1-5; D not certain. CDR3 length: 13 amino acids. Germline V gene sequence: CDR1 MNHEY, CDR2 SMNVEV (reference sequence). V lost 2 bases, J lost 3 bases, and 5 bases lay in between. The chain's CDR3 is CASSLQVNQPQHF. The CDR3 DNA follows: TGTGCCAGCAGTTTACAAGTCAATCAGCCCCAGCATTTT.

Only a few counts were recorded for this clone. The chain combines TRBV7-6 with TRBJ2-2; the D is unclear. CDR1 is SGHVS and CDR2 is FNYEAQ in the germline V gene. V was shortened by 2 bases and J by 6 bases, with 7 bases between the two germline ends. The CDR3 totals 13 residues. This CDR3 is CASSLYPPGELFF. Written as DNA, the CDR3 is TGTGCCAGCAGCTTATATCCTCCCGGGGAGCTGTTTTTT.

As for this clone: This specimen includes other DNA sequences encoding the same CDR3. The genes are TRBV7-2 and TRBJ1-1; 7 bases line up with TRBD1. V was clipped by 5 bases and J by 8 bases; unmatched bases: 2. Germline CDR1 SGHTA, CDR2 FQGNSA. The CDR3 contains 11 residues. CDR3 in DNA: TGTGCCAGCAGCCCGGACAGGGAAGCTTTCTTT. This translates into CASSPDREAFF.